This T cell receptor beta chain was recovered during a study of CD8+ T cells in alopecia areata. This clone turned up a few times. Its antigen is not known. Sequencing used cDNA as its template, made by extracting RNA and reverse transcribing it. Profiling relied on immunoSEQ multiplex PCR, and the TCRdb table lists in-frame clones only, not all of them. The sample contains hundreds of thousands of clones, 45% to 70% of which appear only once. Germline CDR1 SGHTA, CDR2 FQGNSA. The CDR3 has 14 residues. Trimming removed 4 bases from V and 5 bases from J, with 14 bases in between. Indicated treatment: oral pan-JAK inhibitor, 5-10 mg twice daily. Broader study findings: The study found TCR sharing across patients less clear than in mice, possibly for HLA reasons.

Specimen: CD4+ T cells sorted from blood, collected at roughly week 53, from a patient treated with tofacitinib. The TCR originated in a human donor with alopecia areata. This chain connects TRBV7-2 to TRBJ2-5, with unresolved D. CDR3 sequence (DNA): TGTGCCAGCAGCTCTCGACCCTCGGTCGAGACCCAGTACTTC. This gives the protein CASSSRPSVETQYF.